This TCR beta chain was captured in a study of cytomegalovirus exposure and HLA in healthy donors. The CDR3 runs to 14 residues. V lost 6 bases to trimming and J lost 3 bases; unmatched junction nucleotides: 6. The germline CDR1 and CDR2 sequences are MNHNY and SVGAGI (reference sequence). Researchers ran the PCR with 60 Vbeta and 13 Jbeta primers. Sequencing used immunoSEQ multiplex PCR; TCRdb keeps in-frame clones, though not all of them. The sample records around 180,000 clones, about 81% being singletons. General study findings and limits: For presence/absence analyses, sequencing depth was assumed to be roughly uniform across donors. Most subjects' HLA-A and HLA-B alleles were reportedly predicted from TCR beta sequences. It was reportedly the case that the classifier diagnosed cytomegalovirus status with high specificity and sensitivity.

With regard to this clone: Its target is unknown.

What was sequenced was PBMCs. The rearrangement uses TRBV6-6 and TRBJ2-7; TRBD1 matches 9 bases. This TCR was recovered from a man younger than 35 in good health and CMV-seronegative. This CDR3 is CASSHRDRDYEQYF. The CDR3 bases are TGTGCCAGCAGCCACCGGGACAGGGACTACGAGCAGTACTTC.